The next 14 T cell receptor beta chains were all read from a single sample in a study of a mutant IDH1 vaccine in newly diagnosed glioma (dated by TCRdb to about 2021). These receptors lack a known antigen. The time point label here, explained by the study, means: week 35, safety follow-up. Each vaccine dose was 300 ug of a 20-mer mutant IDH1 peptide in Montanide, given subcutaneously with topical imiquimod. Libraries were made using the immunoSEQ multiplex PCR assay. TCRdb's version of the immuneACCESS table is confined to in-frame rearrangements and falls short of the full clone set. An unresolved V gene accounts for under half of the shortfall where checked; the remainder is of unknown origin. The sample has around 45,000 clones on record, 88% of them singletons. The top ten clones comprise around 5.7% of the sample. The source was PBMCs, collected from a glioma patient whose treatment included an IDH1 peptide vaccine. The receptors were sampled from a woman in her 40s with glioma.

This clone has a handful of counts. J is TRBJ2-7 and V is TRBV19, with TRBD2 matching 8 bases. The CDR3 contains 13 residues. V lost 7 bases to trimming and J lost 4 bases; unmatched junction nucleotides: 6. The V gene's germline CDR1 is LNHDA and CDR2 SQIVND (reference sequence). CDR3 DNA: TGTGCCAGTACTCGCGGGGGGTTGTACGAGCAGTACTTC. Translation: CASTRGGLYEQYF.

In regard to this clone: At one end the junction does not follow the germline gene, possibly because of a read error. The chain employs TRBV6-5 and TRBJ2-5, with a tentative D call TRBD2 (7 bases). The germline V gene has CDR1 MNHEY and CDR2 SVGAGI. The CDR3 is 13 residues long. The CDR3 region has the DNA TGTGCCAGCAAAACGGGGGGCCAAAAGACCCAGTACTTC. Encoded protein: CASKTGGQKTQYF.

This chain links TRBV20-1 with TRBJ2-1; D is ambiguous. The CDR3 extends over 10 amino acids. Per the germline V gene, CDR1 is DFQATT and CDR2 is SNEGSKA (reference sequence). V was shortened by 2 bases and J by 13 bases, with 9 bases between the two germline ends. DNA for the CDR3: TGCAGTGCTAGATTGTACCTCCAGTTCTTC. Its translation: CSARLYLQFF.

V gene TRBV5-6 combines with J gene TRBJ2-4, with a weak D call TRBD1 (5 bases). The CDR3 has 14 amino acids. In germline, CDR1 is SGHDT, CDR2 YYEEEE. V shed 2 bases and J shed 7 bases, with 13 bases lying between them. CDR3 in amino acids: CASSLGAGLNIQYF. The DNA for the CDR3 is TGTGCCAGCAGCTTAGGGGCAGGTCTCAACATTCAGTACTTC.

CDR3 loop: CASSEMGNYGYTF. The CDR3 DNA follows: TGTGCCAGCAGTGAAATGGGGAACTATGGCTACACCTTC. The chain employs TRBV25-1 and TRBJ1-2; D uncertain. Looked up from germline, CDR1 is MGHDK and CDR2 is SYGVNS. V lost 2 bases and J 2 bases, leaving 6 bases between the germline ends. CDR3 length: 13 residues.

V usage is TRBV15 and J usage is TRBJ1-1; D may be TRBD1 (6 bases). Germline lookup yields CDR1 LNHNV and CDR2 YYDKDF (reference sequence). Trimming removed 2 bases at V and 1 base at J, with 11 bases between. The CDR3 loop spans 15 amino acids. In DNA form, the CDR3 reads TGTGCCACCAGCAGATTACGGACAGAGAACACTGAAGCTTTCTTT. This translates into CATSRLRTENTEAFF.

J is TRBJ2-6 and V is TRBV5-1, with D possibly matching TRBD1 (6 bases). V was clipped by 5 bases and J by 0 bases, with 9 bases between them. This CDR3 region has 15 residues. Germline V lookup: CDR1 SGHRS, CDR2 YFSETQ. CDR3 in amino acids: CASRTGLSGANVLTF. The CDR3 nucleotides read TGCGCCAGCAGGACAGGCCTCTCTGGGGCCAACGTCCTGACTTTC.

The chain has TRBV6-5 and TRBJ1-1; D gene uncertain. Germline V gene data show CDR1 as MNHEY and CDR2 as SVGAGI. The V and J ends lost 6 bases and 0 bases respectively, with 8 bases between them. The CDR3 sequence is 13 residues long. CDR3 nucleotides: TGTGCCAGCAGCACTCCTATGAACACTGAAGCTTTCTTT. Translated: CASSTPMNTEAFF.

The rearrangement joins TRBV6-5 to TRBJ1-1; no clear D. There are 14 residues in the CDR3. V was shortened by 6 bases and J by 6 bases, with 17 bases between the two germline ends. Germline V gene lookup returns CDR1 MNHEY and CDR2 SVGAGI. CDR3 DNA: TGTGCCAGCAGCTTATCGAGACGAGATTCTGAAGCTTTCTTT. Translated, it gives CASSLSRRDSEAFF.

The chain uses TRBV9 and TRBJ2-7, with D possibly being TRBD2 (5 bases). Deletions cut 2 bases from V and 0 bases from J, with 9 bases between. The CDR3 contains 14 residues. From germline, CDR1 is SGDLS and CDR2 YYNGEE. CDR3 loop: CASSVSGNSYEQYF. The CDR3 coding sequence is TGTGCCAGCAGCGTGAGCGGTAACTCCTACGAGCAGTACTTC.

The chain links TRBV4-1 to TRBJ2-1; 12 bases fit TRBD2. J gave up 7 bases and V 0 bases, and 7 bases lay outside the gene matches. Looked up from germline, CDR1 is MGHRA and CDR2 is YSYEKL. The CDR3 consists of 17 residues. The CDR3 loop reads CASSQETSGSGVNEQFF. Here the CDR3 DNA reads TGCGCCAGCAGCCAAGAGACTAGCGGGAGTGGTGTGAATGAGCAGTTCTTC.

The V call is TRBV6-1, the J call TRBJ1-3; TRBD1 matches 8 bases. Trimming removed 2 bases from V and 2 bases from J; junction bases left unmatched: 5. The CDR3 is 16 amino acids. The germline V gene encodes CDR1 MNHNS and CDR2 SASEGT. The CDR3 DNA reads TGTGCCAGCAGTGAATGGGCAGGGGGCACTGGAAACACCATATATTTT. It specifies CASSEWAGGTGNTIYF.

CDR3 DNA sequence: TGCGCCAGCAGCTTGCGGGGGGGCACTGAAGCTTTCTTT. Its protein product is CASSLRGGTEAFF. The genes are TRBV5-1 and TRBJ1-1; TRBD1 is a possible D gene (5 bases). The ends were cut back, 1 base at V and 4 bases at J, with 8 bases in the middle. From germline, CDR1 is SGHRS and CDR2 YFSETQ. The CDR3 spans 13 residues. Together with reference TRBV5-1 and TRBJ1-1, the CDR3 gives the full variable domain: KAGVTQTPRYLIKTRGQQVTLSCSPISGHRSVSWYQQTPGQGLQFLFEYFSETQRNKGNFPGRFSGRQFSNSRSEMNVSTLELGDSALYLCASSLRGGTEAFFGQGTRLTVV.

This clone was counted once. The J gene is TRBJ2-1, the V gene TRBV25-1; 8 bases align to TRBD2. Losses at the gene ends were 4 bases for V and 1 base for J; bases not matched to a gene: 3. The CDR3 is 15 amino acids. The V gene's germline CDR1 is MGHDK and CDR2 SYGVNS. The CDR3 sequence is CASSGSGSSYNEQFF. The CDR3 nucleotides are TGTGCCAGCAGTGGGAGCGGGAGTTCCTACAATGAGCAGTTCTTC.